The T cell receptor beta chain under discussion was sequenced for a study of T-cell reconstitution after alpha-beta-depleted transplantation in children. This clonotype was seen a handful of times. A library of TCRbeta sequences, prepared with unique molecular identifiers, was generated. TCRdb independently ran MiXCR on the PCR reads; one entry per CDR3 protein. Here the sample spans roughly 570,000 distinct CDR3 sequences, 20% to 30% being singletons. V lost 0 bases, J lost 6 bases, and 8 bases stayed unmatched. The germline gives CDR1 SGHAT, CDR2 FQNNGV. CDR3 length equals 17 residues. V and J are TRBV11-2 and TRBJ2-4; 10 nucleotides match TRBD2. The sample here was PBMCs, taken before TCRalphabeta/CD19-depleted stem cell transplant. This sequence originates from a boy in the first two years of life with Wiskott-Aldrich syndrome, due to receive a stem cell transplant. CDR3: CASSLDSASGSANIQYF. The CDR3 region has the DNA TGTGCCAGCAGCTTAGATTCGGCTAGCGGGAGTGCAAACATTCAGTACTTC. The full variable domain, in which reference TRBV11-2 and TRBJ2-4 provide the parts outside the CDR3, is EAGVAQSPRYKIIEKRQSVAFWCNPISGHATLYWYQQILGQGPKLLIQFQNNGVVDDSQLPKDRFSAERLKGVDSTLKIQPAKLEDSAVYLCASSLDSASGSANIQYFGAGTRLSVL.